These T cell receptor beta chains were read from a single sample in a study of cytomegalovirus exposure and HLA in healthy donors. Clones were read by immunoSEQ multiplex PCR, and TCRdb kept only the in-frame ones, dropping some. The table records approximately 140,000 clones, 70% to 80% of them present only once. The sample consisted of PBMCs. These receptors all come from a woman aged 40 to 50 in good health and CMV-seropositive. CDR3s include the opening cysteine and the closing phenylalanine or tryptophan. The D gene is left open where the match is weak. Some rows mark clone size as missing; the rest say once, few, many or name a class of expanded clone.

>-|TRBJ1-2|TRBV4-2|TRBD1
CASSHNRDRWRTYGYTF
TGTGCCAGCAGCCACAACCGGGACAGGTGGCGAACTTATGGCTACACCTTC
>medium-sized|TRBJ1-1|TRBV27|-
CASSFKETTEAFF
TGTGCCAGCAGTTTTAAGGAGACCACTGAAGCTTTCTTT
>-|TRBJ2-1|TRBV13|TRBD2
CASSLVGLAGGREQFF
TGTGCCAGCAGCTTAGTCGGGCTAGCGGGGGGGCGGGAGCAGTTCTTC
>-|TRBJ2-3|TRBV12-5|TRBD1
CASGLGTGVTDTQYF
TGTGCTAGTGGTTTGGGAACAGGGGTTACAGATACGCAGTATTTT
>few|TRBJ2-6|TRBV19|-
CASRGTRGGANVLTF
TGTGCCAGTAGGGGAACAAGGGGAGGGGCCAACGTCCTGACTTTC
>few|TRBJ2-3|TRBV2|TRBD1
CASSEGQFTDTQYF
TGTGCCAGCAGTGAGGGACAGTTCACAGATACGCAGTATTTT
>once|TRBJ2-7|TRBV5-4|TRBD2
CASSSGLAGTYEQYF
TGTGCCAGCAGCTCAGGACTAGCGGGAACCTACGAGCAGTACTTC
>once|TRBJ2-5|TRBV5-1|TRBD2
CASSLAAGAWETQYF
TGCGCCAGCAGCTTGGCTGCGGGAGCTTGGGAGACCCAGTACTTC
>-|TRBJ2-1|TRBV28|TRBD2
CASHSPGGRAMNEQFF
TGTGCCAGTCACAGCCCCGGCGGGAGGGCTATGAATGAGCAGTTCTTC
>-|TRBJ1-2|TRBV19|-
CASTPANYGYTF
TGTGCCAGTACCCCAGCTAACTATGGCTACACCTTC
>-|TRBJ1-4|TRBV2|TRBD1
CASSATGQNNEKLFF
TGTGCCAGCAGCGCCACGGGACAGAATAATGAAAAACTGTTTTTT
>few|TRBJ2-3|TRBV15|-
CATRGKWGTDTQYF
TGTGCCACGCGAGGGAAGTGGGGCACAGATACGCAGTATTTT
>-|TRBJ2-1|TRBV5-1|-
CASSLSGTPGNEQFF
TGCGCCAGCAGCTTGAGCGGGACACCGGGGAATGAGCAGTTCTTC
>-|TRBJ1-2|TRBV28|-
CASSTTNYGYTF
TGTGCCAGCAGTACAACTAACTATGGCTACACCTTC
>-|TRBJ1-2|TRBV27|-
CASRSQGGYTF
TGTGCCAGCAGGAGTCAGGGTGGCTACACCTTC
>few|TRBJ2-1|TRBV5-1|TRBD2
CASSSSSGRASYEQFF
TGCGCCAGCAGCTCCTCTAGCGGGAGGGCCAGCTATGAGCAGTTCTTC
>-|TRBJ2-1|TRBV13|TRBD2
CASRSGTSGNEQFF
TGTGCCAGCAGGTCCGGGACTAGCGGCAATGAGCAGTTCTTC
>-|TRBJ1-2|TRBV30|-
CAWSVAVYYGYTF
TGTGCCTGGAGTGTGGCCGTCTACTATGGCTACACCTTC
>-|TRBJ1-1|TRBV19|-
CASSIQVLGTEAFF
TGTGCCAGTAGTATACAGGTTTTGGGCACTGAAGCTTTCTTT
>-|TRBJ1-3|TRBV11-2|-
CASSSLRVKENTIYF
TGTGCCAGCAGCTCCCTCCGGGTTAAGGAAAACACCATATATTTT
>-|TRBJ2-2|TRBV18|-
CASSLSDTGELFF
TGTGCCAGCTCCCTCTCCGACACCGGGGAGCTGTTTTTT
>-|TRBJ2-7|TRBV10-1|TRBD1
CASNCRTGSYEQYF
TGCGCCAGCAACTGTCGGACAGGTTCCTACGAGCAGTACTTC
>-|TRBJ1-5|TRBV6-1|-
CASSEPRASQHF
TGTGCCAGCAGTGAACCGAGGGCTTCCCAGCATTTT
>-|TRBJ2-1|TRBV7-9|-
CASSFFVNGEQFF
TGTGCCAGCAGCTTCTTCGTGAACGGGGAGCAGTTCTTC
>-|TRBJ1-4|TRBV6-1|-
CASSGIRQPDNEKLFF
TGTGCCAGCAGTGGAATTCGACAGCCCGATAATGAAAAACTGTTTTTT
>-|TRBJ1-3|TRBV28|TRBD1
CASRLDRAGNTIYF
TGTGCCAGCAGGCTCGACAGGGCTGGAAACACCATATATTTT
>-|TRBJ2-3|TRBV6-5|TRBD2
CASSYTGTSVTDTQYF
TGTGCCAGCAGTTACACCGGGACTAGTGTCACAGATACGCAGTATTTT
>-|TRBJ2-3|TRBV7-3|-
CASSIQGFQGTDTQYF
TGTGCCAGCAGCATCCAAGGGTTTCAGGGTACAGATACGCAGTATTTT
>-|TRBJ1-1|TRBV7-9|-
CASSSYRQNTEAFF
TGTGCCAGCAGCTCCTACCGTCAGAACACTGAAGCTTTCTTT